The 18 T cell receptor beta chains in this list originate from one sample, sequenced in a study of cytomegalovirus exposure and HLA in healthy donors. Use of 60 Vbeta and 13 Jbeta primers characterized the PCR. Measured with immunoSEQ multiplex PCR; TCRdb has only the in-frame clones, and not every one. The data contain 100,000 to 150,000 clones, over 60% of them singletons. Sequencing was done on a sample of PBMCs. These receptors were taken from a woman aged 55-70 years in good health and CMV-seronegative.

CDR3 coding DNA: TGTGCCAGCAGCCAGTCCGGACAGCTCTATGGCTACACCTTC. Protein: CASSQSGQLYGYTF. The rearrangement joins TRBV4-2 to TRBJ1-2, with D perhaps matching TRBD1 (6 bases). V was shortened by 3 bases and J by 4 bases, with 12 bases between the two germline ends. CDR1 is LGHNA and CDR2 is YNFKEQ in the germline V gene. The CDR3 has 14 amino acids.

The chain employs TRBV7-9 and TRBJ2-5; 14 bases fit TRBD2. J was trimmed by 5 bases and V by 5 bases; bases with no gene match: 7. This CDR3 comprises 16 residues. Germline V gives CDR1 SEHNR, CDR2 FQNEAQ (reference sequence). The DNA for the CDR3 is TGTGCCAGCAGCCAGCGGGGACTAGCGGGAGTGGAGACCCAGTACTTC. Translation: CASSQRGLAGVETQYF.

The chain combines TRBV4-2 with TRBJ2-1; TRBD2 aligns across 8 bases. The germline V gene encodes CDR1 LGHNA and CDR2 YNFKEQ. The CDR3 totals 16 residues. Unmatched junction bases numbered 10, after V lost 3 bases and J lost 6 bases. The CDR3, as DNA: TGTGCCAGCAGCCAGACCCCGGGACTAGATCTCAATGAGCAGTTCTTC. Its translation is CASSQTPGLDLNEQFF.

V gene TRBV4-1 combines with J gene TRBJ2-1; D possibly corresponds to TRBD2 (5 bases). The germline V and J ends were trimmed by 4 bases and 7 bases, with 8 bases remaining between them. The CDR3 sequence is 12 residues long. Per the germline V gene, CDR1 is MGHRA and CDR2 is YSYEKL. Written as DNA, the CDR3 is TGCGCCAGCAGCCGTGAGGGAAATGAGCAGTTCTTC. Protein: CASSREGNEQFF.

The chain employs TRBV21-1 and TRBJ1-6. TRBV21-1 is reported as a pseudogene. The CDR3 is 15 residues long. CDR3 sequence (DNA): TGTGCCAGCAGCAGGGGGGGACGCCATAATTCACCCCTCCACTTT. Protein: CASSRGGRHNSPLHF.

This clone was seen a handful of times. The J gene is TRBJ1-5, the V gene TRBV2, with 7 bases that match TRBD1. The CDR3 covers 14 residues. With 1 base clipped from V and 7 bases from J, the junction kept 4 bases outside the gene matches. The germline gives CDR1 SNHLY, CDR2 FYNNEI. The chain's CDR3 is CASSEEGGRQPQHF. DNA of the CDR3: TGTGCCAGCAGTGAAGAAGGGGGCCGGCAGCCCCAGCATTTT.

The chain has TRBV7-3 and TRBJ1-2; the D is unclear. Trimming cost V 2 bases and J 2 bases, with 9 bases left between them. Germline assignment: CDR1 SGHTA and CDR2 FQGTGA. The CDR3 is 14 amino acids. The CDR3 sequence: CASSLSRENYGYTF. In DNA form, the CDR3 reads TGTGCCAGCAGCTTATCTAGAGAGAACTATGGCTACACCTTC.

The chain employs TRBV25-1 and TRBJ1-1; tentatively, D is TRBD1 (5 bases). The CDR3 has 15 amino acids. V was cut by 4 bases and J by 5 bases, with 17 bases left in between. Per the germline V gene, CDR1 is MGHDK and CDR2 is SYGVNS. The CDR3 DNA is TGTGCCAGCAGTGCCGACGGGGGGGTTTGGACTGAAGCTTTCTTT. Protein product: CASSADGGVWTEAFF.

V is TRBV5-4 and J is TRBJ2-5; D is possibly TRBD1 (6 bases). The end of the DNA is better explained by TRBJ2-7, so the J call may be wrong. CDR1 SGHNT and CDR2 YYREEE come from the germline V gene (reference sequence). The CDR3 has 15 residues. CDR3 coding DNA: TGTGCCAGCAGCCCTCCCCCCGGGACACTCTACGAGCAGTACTTC. This codes for CASSPPPGTLYEQYF.

The chain joins TRBV19 to TRBJ2-5, with D tentatively TRBD2 (6 bases). Looked up from germline, CDR1 is LNHDA and CDR2 is SQIVND (reference sequence). Trimming shortened V by 5 bases and J by 3 bases, and 10 bases separated the two germline ends. This CDR3 region has 13 residues. The CDR3 DNA reads as TGTGCCAGTAGTCGCGGGACCAAAGAGACCCAGTACTTC. As protein: CASSRGTKETQYF.

The J gene is TRBJ2-2, the V gene TRBV2, with D perhaps matching TRBD1 (5 bases). Germline assignment: CDR1 SNHLY and CDR2 FYNNEI. The ends were cut back, 4 bases at V and 5 bases at J, with 14 bases in the middle. The CDR3 has 15 residues. The CDR3 sequence: CASSVGQGLTGELFF. DNA of the CDR3: TGTGCCAGCAGTGTGGGGCAGGGTCTAACCGGGGAGCTGTTTTTT.

This clone turned up a few times. The rearrangement joins TRBV7-9 to TRBJ1-5; a weak D match, TRBD1 (6 bases). The CDR3 is 13 residues long. The ends were cut back, 4 bases at V and 3 bases at J, with 7 bases in the middle. From germline, CDR1 is SEHNR and CDR2 FQNEAQ (reference sequence). The CDR3 DNA sequence: TGTGCCAGCAGCTACAGGGTCAATCAGCCCCAGCATTTT. It yields the protein CASSYRVNQPQHF.

This clone was seen just once. The V call is TRBV11-3, the J call TRBJ2-2; maybe TRBD2 (5 bases). The CDR3 loop spans 14 amino acids. Germline V lookup: CDR1 SGHNT, CDR2 YENEEA. V was cut by 4 bases and J by 6 bases, with 12 bases left in between. CDR3 sequence reads: CASSSSGSAGELFF. The DNA for the CDR3 is TGTGCCAGCAGCTCTTCGGGGTCGGCCGGGGAGCTGTTTTTT.

This clone was seen a handful of times. This chain connects TRBV28 to TRBJ2-2; D ambiguous. The germline V gene encodes CDR1 MDHEN and CDR2 SYDVKM. Trimming removed 4 bases at V and 0 bases at J, with 3 bases between. The CDR3 spans 13 residues. CDR3 residues: CASSSSNTGELFF. CDR3 DNA: TGTGCCAGCAGTTCCTCGAACACCGGGGAGCTGTTTTTT.

Notes on this clone: One junction end disagrees with the germline gene, perhaps due to a read error. The V gene is TRBV9, the J gene TRBJ1-2, with no clear D. This CDR3 has 13 amino acids. CDR1 and CDR2 (germline): SGDLS, YYNGEE. The CDR3 sequence is CASSVGGGPGYTF. CDR3 DNA sequence: TGTGCCAGCAGCGTAGGGGGAGGGCCCGGCTATACCTTC.

The chain employs TRBV19 and TRBJ2-5, with D unresolved. V lost 2 bases, J lost 5 bases, and 9 bases lay in between. There are 13 residues in the CDR3. CDR1 and CDR2 (germline): LNHDA, SQIVND (reference sequence). DNA for the CDR3: TGTGCCAGTAGTATACGGCGGTTTGAGACCCAGTACTTC. Amino acid sequence: CASSIRRFETQYF.

The chain combines TRBV29-1 with TRBJ2-5; weak D call: TRBD2 (6 bases). Looked up from germline, CDR1 is SQVTM and CDR2 is ANQGSEA. CDR3 length: 17 amino acids. The V end was cut by 6 bases, the J end by 4 bases, with 27 bases between. For the CDR3, the DNA is TGCAGCGTCTTAGGGCTAGCGTCGTTTGGTTGGGGAGAGACCCAGTACTTC. Its translation: CSVLGLASFGWGETQYF.

The chain carries TRBV19 and TRBJ1-5; 7 bases align to TRBD1. V trimming: 2 bases; J trimming: 2 bases; junction bases outside the gene matches: 3. Germline CDR1 LNHDA, CDR2 SQIVND (reference sequence). The CDR3 length is 15 residues. CDR3 sequence: CASSIRTGGNQPQHF. DNA for the CDR3: TGTGCCAGTAGTATAAGGACAGGCGGCAATCAGCCCCAGCATTTT.